Below, 22 T cell receptor beta chains from the same sample are listed, as sequenced in a study of early T cells in non-severe SARS-CoV-2 infection. MiXCR, run by TCRdb on the 5' RACE reads, gives a single entry per CDR3 protein. There are 75,000 to 100,000 distinct CDR3 sequences in the sample; roughly 15% occur only once, and 1.3% lies in the top ten. Specimen: whole blood. Receptors were obtained from an adult who was a healthcare worker with PCR-confirmed SARS-CoV-2 infection or an uninfected control (not recorded which).

This clonotype was counted a few times. The chain links TRBV12-3 or TRBV12-4 to TRBJ1-2; D is undetermined. Trimming cost V 8 bases and J 4 bases, with 8 bases left between them. This CDR3 comprises 11 residues. CDR3 bases: TGTGCCAGCGGGTTGGGCTATGGCTACACCTTC. Translating gives CASGLGYGYTF.

This clonotype was seen more than once but under ten times. The CDR3, as DNA: TGTGCCAGCAGGCAGGGAGTGTGGACTGAAGCTTTCTTT. As protein: CASRQGVWTEAFF. This sequence joins TRBV27 and TRBJ1-1; possible D gene TRBD1, 5 bases. The CDR3 extends over 13 amino acids. Trimming removed 6 bases at V and 5 bases at J, with 13 bases between. Germline V gene lookup returns CDR1 MNHEY and CDR2 SMNVEV (reference sequence).

The genes are TRBV6-2 or TRBV6-3 and TRBJ2-1; TRBD2 agrees at 11 bases. The CDR3 loop spans 17 amino acids. Germline V CDR1 and CDR2: MNHEY, SVGEGT. V dropped 5 bases and J dropped 10; count of bases not matched to a gene: 16. Here the CDR3 DNA reads TGTGCCAGCAGTAGAATCAAGACTAGCGGGGTGTTCGGAGAGCAGTTCTTC. As protein: CASSRIKTSGVFGEQFF.

The chain links TRBV5-1 to TRBJ2-3, with 12 bases that match TRBD2. V shed 4 bases and J 3 bases; nucleotides not matched to a gene: 9. The CDR3 is 17 amino acids. Germline values: CDR1 SGHRS, CDR2 YFSETQ. CDR3 nucleotide sequence: TGCGCCAGCAGCCCCAAGTTGACTAGCGGGAGTACAGATACGCAGTATTTT. This sequence encodes CASSPKLTSGSTDTQYF.

This chain joins TRBV9 and TRBJ2-1, with D possibly matching TRBD1 (5 bases). V lost 0 bases to trimming and J lost 4 bases, with 14 bases between them. Germline loops: CDR1 SGDLS, CDR2 YYNGEE. CDR3 length: 16 residues. The CDR3 DNA follows: TGTGCCAGCAGCGTAGAGGACACTTTGACTTACAATGAGCAGTTCTTC. Translating gives CASSVEDTLTYNEQFF.

The chain joins TRBV6-6 to TRBJ2-7; no firm D call. This CDR3 has 17 amino acids. Germline V gives CDR1 MNHNY, CDR2 SVGAGI (reference sequence). V was shortened by 0 bases and J by 2 bases, with 17 bases between the two germline ends. CDR3 in amino acids: CASSYSFRTISTYEQYF. CDR3 DNA: TGTGCCAGCAGTTACTCATTTAGGACGATATCCACCTACGAGCAGTACTTC.

This rearrangement joins TRBV27 to TRBJ1-5; tentative D call: TRBD1 (6 bases). V shed 5 bases and J shed 3 bases, with 11 bases lying between them. Looked up from germline, CDR1 is MNHEY and CDR2 is SMNVEV (reference sequence). This CDR3 is 14 amino acids long. The CDR3, as DNA: TGTGCCAGCAGTGCCCGGGACACCAATCAGCCCCAGCATTTT. It is translated as CASSARDTNQPQHF.

This clonotype was recorded a few times. V gene TRBV5-1 combines with J gene TRBJ1-1; D gene unclear. Germline CDR1 reads SGHRS; CDR2 reads YFSETQ. This CDR3 is built from 13 residues. V dropped 2 bases and J dropped 4 bases, with 9 bases sitting between them. The CDR3 is CASSFLGSTEAFF. CDR3 sequence (DNA): TGCGCCAGCAGCTTTCTGGGCAGCACTGAAGCTTTCTTT.

The J gene is TRBJ1-2, the V gene TRBV29-1; 9 bases map to TRBD1. The CDR3 contains 13 residues. The junction had 7 bases not matched to a gene; V was cut back by 6 bases and J by 5 bases. Germline V gives CDR1 SQVTM, CDR2 ANQGSEA. The CDR3, as DNA: TGCAGCGTCCCAGGGGGACAGGGATATGGCTACACCTTC. Translation gives CSVPGGQGYGYTF.

This clonotype occurred a few times. This rearrangement joins TRBV27 to TRBJ2-7, with D perhaps matching TRBD1 (6 bases). This CDR3 spans 16 amino acids. The germline V and J ends were trimmed by 5 bases and 6 bases, with 23 bases remaining between them. The V gene's germline CDR1 is MNHEY and CDR2 SMNVEV (reference sequence). CDR3 in DNA: TGTGCCAGCAGTCCAGGTTCTCGACAGGCTCAGGGCGAGCAGTACTTC. Translating gives CASSPGSRQAQGEQYF.

This clonotype was seen repeatedly, ten times or more. CDR3 amino acids: CSAVEDSRDGYTF. The CDR3 DNA reads as TGCAGCGCTGTCGAGGATTCTAGGGATGGCTACACCTTC. The genes are TRBV29-1 and TRBJ1-2; D is unresolved. This CDR3 is 13 amino acids long. CDR1 and CDR2 from the germline V gene are SQVTM and ANQGSEA. The V end was cut by 7 bases, the J end by 6 bases, with 18 bases between.

This clonotype was observed at least ten times. CDR3 sequence (DNA): TGTGCCAGCAGTGCTACGGGGGTCTCCTACAATGAGCAGTTCTTC. It translates to CASSATGVSYNEQFF. The chain is built from TRBV2 and TRBJ2-1; weak D call: TRBD2 (6 bases). The CDR3 consists of 15 residues. Trimming pared 4 bases from V and 0 bases from J, leaving 10 bases between. Germline lookup yields CDR1 SNHLY and CDR2 FYNNEI.

As concerns this clonotype: The DNA is omitted, as the CDR3 cannot be located on it reliably, and the CDR3 follows TCRdb's listing. The rearrangement joins TRBV12-2 to TRBJ2-2; TRBD2 reflects the table's D call only, with no check against the DNA. TRBV12-2 is a pseudogene. The CDR3 length is 15 residues, termini included. This CDR3 is CASRPLALEPGSCFF.

This clonotype was recorded a few times. V is TRBV7-6 and J is TRBJ1-2; D is unclear. Trimming took 0 bases from V and 3 from J, leaving 14 bases between them. The CDR3 spans 16 residues. Looked up from germline, CDR1 is SGHVS and CDR2 is FNYEAQ. The CDR3 nucleotides are TGTGCCAGCAGCTTAGCGGAGGGATTTGGGGACTATGGCTACACCTTC. It is translated as CASSLAEGFGDYGYTF. The full variable domain, with the rest looked up from reference TRBV7-6 and TRBJ1-2, is GAGVSQSPRYKVTKRGQDVALRCDPISGHVSLYWYRQALGQGPEFLTYFNYEAQQDKSGLPNDRFSAERPEGSISTLTIQRTEQRDSAMYRCASSLAEGFGDYGYTFGSGTRLTVV.

The chain is built from TRBV7-9 and TRBJ2-1; 7 bases are shared with TRBD1. J was trimmed by 6 bases and V by 5 bases; bases with no gene match: 7. In germline, CDR1 is SEHNR, CDR2 FQNEAQ (reference sequence). This CDR3 has 14 residues. This chain's CDR3 is CASSPGQRGNEQFF. The CDR3 nucleotides are TGTGCCAGCAGCCCGGGACAGAGGGGCAATGAGCAGTTCTTC.

The chain combines TRBV7-2 with TRBJ2-3; 12 nucleotides line up with TRBD2. This CDR3 has 17 amino acids. V dropped 3 bases and J dropped 4; count of bases not matched to a gene: 8. The germline V gene has CDR1 SGHTA and CDR2 FQGNSA. The CDR3, as DNA: TGTGCCAGCAGCTTCCCCCTAGCGGGAGGGCCGGCAGATACGCAGTATTTT. Translated: CASSFPLAGGPADTQYF.

The gene calls are TRBV19 and TRBJ2-3; the D gene is possibly TRBD1 (5 bases). The V gene lost 5 bases and the J gene lost 0 bases, with 9 bases spanning the gap. This CDR3 is built from 14 residues. CDR1 LNHDA and CDR2 SQIVND come from the germline V gene (reference sequence). This CDR3 reads CASSRTPSTDTQYF. CDR3 sequence (DNA): TGTGCCAGTAGTCGGACACCTAGCACAGATACGCAGTATTTT.

The table lists this clonotype with a few counts. This rearrangement joins TRBV4-2 to TRBJ2-1; perhaps TRBD2 as D (5 bases). Deletions cut 0 bases from V and 7 bases from J, with 10 bases between. Germline V gene sequence: CDR1 LGHNA, CDR2 YNFKEQ. The CDR3 covers 14 residues. The CDR3 DNA is TGTGCCAGCAGCCAAGACGCTAGCATGAATGAGCAGTTCTTC. Translated: CASSQDASMNEQFF.

This clonotype showed up just a few times. The chain employs TRBV7-2 and TRBJ2-1; 7 bases align to TRBD2. This CDR3 region has 15 residues. Germline-derived CDR1 and CDR2 are SGHTA and FQGNSA. V gave up 3 bases and J gave up 0 bases; unmatched junction bases: 2. CDR3 coding DNA: TGTGCCAGCAGCTTCCGGGACTACTCCTACAATGAGCAGTTCTTC. This sequence encodes CASSFRDYSYNEQFF. Full variable domain (outside the CDR3, taken from reference TRBV7-2 and TRBJ2-1): GAGVSQSPSNKVTEKGKDVELRCDPISGHTALYWYRQSLGQGLEFLIYFQGNSAPDKSGLPSDRFSAERTGGSVSTLTIQRTQQEDSAVYLCASSFRDYSYNEQFFGPGTRLTVL.

The chain is built from TRBV7-9 and TRBJ2-1, with 11 bases lining up with TRBD2. The length of the CDR3 is 17 residues. CDR1 is SEHNR, CDR2 FQNEAQ, per germline (reference sequence). The trim removed 5 bases at V and 2 bases at J, leaving 8 bases unmatched. CDR3 region: CASSPPLTSGTYNEQFF. CDR3 in DNA: TGTGCCAGCAGCCCCCCGCTGACTAGCGGGACCTACAATGAGCAGTTCTTC.

The chain is built from TRBV19 and TRBJ1-5; D remains ambiguous. This CDR3 has 15 residues. Per germline, CDR1 LNHDA and CDR2 SQIVND (reference sequence). V lost 5 bases, J lost 2 bases, and 13 bases lay in between. The CDR3 nucleotides read TGTGCCAGTAGTCCCCTAGGTGGGGGCAATCAGCCCCAGCATTTT. Protein product: CASSPLGGGNQPQHF.

This clonotype appeared many times. The chain uses TRBV5-1 and TRBJ1-2, with 7 positions matching TRBD1. V dropped 8 bases and J dropped 4; count of bases not matched to a gene: 8. The CDR3 runs 13 residues. Looked up from germline, CDR1 is SGHRS and CDR2 is YFSETQ. CDR3: CASTPGQTYGYTF. The CDR3 DNA sequence: TGCGCCAGTACTCCGGGACAGACCTATGGCTACACCTTC.